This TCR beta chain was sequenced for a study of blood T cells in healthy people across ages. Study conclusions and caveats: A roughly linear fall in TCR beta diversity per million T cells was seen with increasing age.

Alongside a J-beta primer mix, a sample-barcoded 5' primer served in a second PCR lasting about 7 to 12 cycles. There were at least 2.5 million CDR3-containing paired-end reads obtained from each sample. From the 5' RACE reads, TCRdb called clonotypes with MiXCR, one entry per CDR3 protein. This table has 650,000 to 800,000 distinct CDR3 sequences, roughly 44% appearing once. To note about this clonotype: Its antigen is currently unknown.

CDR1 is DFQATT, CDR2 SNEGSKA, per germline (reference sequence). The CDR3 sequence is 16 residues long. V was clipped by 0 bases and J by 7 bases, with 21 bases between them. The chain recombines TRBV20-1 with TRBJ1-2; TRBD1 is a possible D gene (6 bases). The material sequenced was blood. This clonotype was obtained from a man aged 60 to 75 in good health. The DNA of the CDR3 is TGCAGTGCTAGAGATGGGGGCAGGGGTTTTACCGCTGGCTACACCTTC. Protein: CSARDGGRGFTAGYTF.